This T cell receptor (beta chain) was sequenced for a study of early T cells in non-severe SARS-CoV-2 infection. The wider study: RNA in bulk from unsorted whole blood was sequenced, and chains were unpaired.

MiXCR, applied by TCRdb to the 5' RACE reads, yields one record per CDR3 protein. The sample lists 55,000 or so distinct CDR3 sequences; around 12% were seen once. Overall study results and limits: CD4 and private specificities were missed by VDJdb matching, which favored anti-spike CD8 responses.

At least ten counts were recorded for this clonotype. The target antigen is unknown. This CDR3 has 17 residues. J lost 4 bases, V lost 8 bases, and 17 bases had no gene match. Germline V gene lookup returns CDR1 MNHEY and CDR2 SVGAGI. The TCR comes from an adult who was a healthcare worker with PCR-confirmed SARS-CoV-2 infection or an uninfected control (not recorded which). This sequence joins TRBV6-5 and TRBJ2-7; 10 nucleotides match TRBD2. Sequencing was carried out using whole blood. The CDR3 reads CASGWWLAGERGYEQYF. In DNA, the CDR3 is TGTGCCAGCGGGTGGTGGCTAGCGGGGGAGCGCGGGTACGAGCAGTACTTC.